This entry lists 18 T cell receptor beta chains sequenced from one sample in a study of radiotherapy plus CTLA-4 blockade in lung cancer. TCRdb keeps only in-frame clones here, not all; method: immunoSEQ multiplex PCR. The repertoire has over 60,000 clones, around 84% of them found once; the top ten carry 0.85% to 0.95%. This sample comprised peripheral blood, obtained from a patient treated with radiotherapy plus ipilimumab. All receptors come from a human donor with non-small cell lung cancer who had stable disease on radiotherapy plus ipilimumab.

The V call is TRBV2, the J call TRBJ2-3, with D perhaps matching TRBD2 (5 bases). CDR1 and CDR2 from the germline V gene are SNHLY and FYNNEI. Trimming pared 2 bases from V and 5 bases from J, leaving 14 bases between. The CDR3 contains 15 residues. The CDR3 sequence: CASSEIPTGIDTQYF. The CDR3, as DNA: TGTGCCAGCAGTGAAATCCCTACGGGGATAGATACGCAGTATTTT.

The chain recombines TRBV19 with TRBJ1-2; 8 bases are a match to TRBD1. The V segment lost 3 bases and the J segment 5 bases; nucleotides outside the gene matches: 14. The germline V gene has CDR1 LNHDA and CDR2 SQIVND (reference sequence). This CDR3 is 17 amino acids long. The CDR3 region has the DNA TGTGCCAGTAGTATCTCCACCTCGACAGGGGTCCCATATGGCTACACCTTC. Translating it yields CASSISTSTGVPYGYTF.

This clone showed up just once. This chain connects TRBV9 to TRBJ1-1, with unresolved D. This CDR3 has 13 amino acids. CDR1 is SGDLS and CDR2 is YYNGEE in the germline V gene. Trimming left V 4 bases short and J 4 bases short, with 11 bases between. CDR3 region: CASSTSGVTEAFF. In DNA, the CDR3 is TGTGCCAGCAGCACCTCCGGGGTCACTGAAGCTTTCTTT.

V gene TRBV7-3 combines with J gene TRBJ2-2, with TRBD2 identical over 7 bases. Per germline, CDR1 SGHTA and CDR2 FQGTGA. There are 14 residues in the CDR3. The ends lost 3 bases at V and 3 bases at J; junction bases unmatched: 1. CDR3 coding DNA: TGTGCCAGCAGCTTGGGACTATACACCGGGGAGCTGTTTTTT. It yields the protein CASSLGLYTGELFF.

The CDR3 sequence: CASSSWDSNTDTQYF. In DNA form, the CDR3 reads TGTGCCAGCAGTTCCTGGGACAGCAACACAGATACGCAGTATTTT. This chain joins TRBV6-5 and TRBJ2-3, with 7 positions matching TRBD1. The CDR3 spans 15 residues. Germline V gives CDR1 MNHEY, CDR2 SVGAGI. Germline trimming cut 4 bases from V and 2 bases from J; bases unmatched to any gene: 6.

The genes are TRBV5-1 and TRBJ2-5; 9 bases align to TRBD2. This CDR3 has 16 amino acids. V shed 6 bases and J 1 base; nucleotides not matched to a gene: 10. Germline V gene sequence: CDR1 SGHRS, CDR2 YFSETQ. The CDR3 DNA is TGCGCCAGCAAGGTTGCGACTAGCGGAGGCCAAGAGACCCAGTACTTC. Translating it yields CASKVATSGGQETQYF.

The chain recombines TRBV30 with TRBJ2-2, with TRBD2 matching over 12 bases. The CDR3 contains 16 residues. V was pared by 3 bases and J by 5 bases, with 7 bases of the junction left unmatched. Germline V gene lookup returns CDR1 GTSNPN and CDR2 SVGIG (reference sequence). CDR3 amino acids: CAWSPASGGATGELFF. In DNA form, the CDR3 reads TGTGCCTGGAGCCCCGCTAGCGGGGGGGCAACCGGGGAGCTGTTTTTT.

The chain employs TRBV7-9 and TRBJ2-2, with 10 bases matching TRBD2. Germline V gives CDR1 SEHNR, CDR2 FQNEAQ (reference sequence). With V trimmed by 5 bases and J by 4 bases, 7 bases remained unmatched. This CDR3 comprises 16 residues. The CDR3 DNA reads TGTGCCAGCAGCAATCTAGCGGGAGACCGCACCGGGGAGCTGTTTTTT. Protein sequence: CASSNLAGDRTGELFF.

The V call is TRBV29-1, the J call TRBJ2-5; 12 nucleotides align to TRBD2. The V and J ends lost 2 bases and 5 bases, in that order; junction bases with no gene match: 9. Germline CDR1 and CDR2: SQVTM and ANQGSEA. There are 16 residues in the CDR3. CDR3 coding DNA: TGCAGCGTTGAAATTACTAGCGGGAGGCGCCGGGAGACCCAGTACTTC. Protein sequence: CSVEITSGRRRETQYF.

The table lists this clone with a count of one. The J gene is TRBJ2-7, the V gene TRBV28; weak D call: TRBD1 (6 bases). Germline-derived CDR1 and CDR2 are MDHEN and SYDVKM. The length of the CDR3 is 14 residues. Trimming removed 5 bases at V and 2 bases at J, with 13 bases between. CDR3 nucleotide sequence: TGTGCCAGCAGTCCGCCGGACAGACCCTACGAGCAGTACTTC. It codes for CASSPPDRPYEQYF.

This clone has just one count. The CDR3 sequence: CATAGRANTGELFF. Written as DNA, the CDR3 is TGTGCCACTGCGGGACGTGCGAACACCGGGGAGCTGTTTTTT. The genes are TRBV19 and TRBJ2-2, with a weak D call TRBD2 (6 bases). The CDR3 totals 14 residues. The germline CDR1 and CDR2 sequences are LNHDA and SQIVND (reference sequence). V lost 10 bases and J lost 0, with 12 bases in between.

V usage is TRBV30 and J usage is TRBJ1-1; D might be TRBD1 (6 bases). In germline, CDR1 is GTSNPN, CDR2 SVGIG (reference sequence). The CDR3 has 13 residues. The ends were cut back, 4 bases at V and 1 base at J, with 10 bases in the middle. As DNA, the CDR3 is TGTGCCTGGATTAGGGGACAGAACACTGAAGCTTTCTTT. Its protein product is CAWIRGQNTEAFF.

Worth noting for this clone: No conserved phenylalanine or tryptophan ends this CDR3, so it is likely a read error. The chain uses TRBV14 and TRBJ2-7, with unresolved D. The CDR3 covers 13 residues. V shed 0 bases and J shed 7 bases, with 10 bases lying between them. Germline lookup yields CDR1 SGHDN and CDR2 FVKESK. The CDR3 loop reads CASSQDLGSEQYL. DNA of the CDR3: TGTGCCAGCAGCCAAGACCTCGGAAGTGAGCAGTACCTC.

The V gene is TRBV5-1, the J gene TRBJ1-1; D is unresolved. The CDR3 totals 14 residues. Trimming removed 4 bases from V and 0 bases from J, with 10 bases in between. The V gene's germline CDR1 is SGHRS and CDR2 YFSETQ. CDR3 DNA sequence: TGCGCCAGCAGCCCGGACGCTATGAACACTGAAGCTTTCTTT. It specifies CASSPDAMNTEAFF.

CDR3 sequence reads: CASSLGGRSNQPQHF. CDR3 in DNA: TGTGCCAGCAGCTTAGGCGGAAGGAGCAATCAGCCCCAGCATTTT. The rearrangement uses TRBV5-4 and TRBJ1-5; D is unresolved. V gave up 2 bases and J gave up 1 base, with 10 bases separating them. CDR3 size: 15 residues. CDR1 and CDR2 from the germline V gene are SGHNT and YYREEE (reference sequence). Combining the CDR3 with reference TRBV5-4 and TRBJ1-5 gives the whole variable domain ETGVTQSPTHLIKTRGQQVTLRCSSQSGHNTVSWYQQALGQGPQFIFQYYREEENGRGNFPPRFSGLQFPNYSSELNVNALELDDSALYLCASSLGGRSNQPQHFGDGTRLSIL.

The chain has TRBV9 and TRBJ2-1, with no clear D. The CDR3 totals 11 residues. V was trimmed by 0 bases and J by 10 bases, leaving 5 bases between them. Germline loops: CDR1 SGDLS, CDR2 YYNGEE. In nucleotides, the CDR3 is TGTGCCAGCAGCGTAGGGGTAGAGCAGTTCTTC. Translated: CASSVGVEQFF.

V usage is TRBV28 and J usage is TRBJ2-7; 12 nucleotides align to TRBD1. CDR3 size: 19 residues. Trimming removed 6 bases from V and 0 bases from J; junction bases left unmatched: 15. Per germline, CDR1 MDHEN and CDR2 SYDVKM. The CDR3: CASSPGPRDRGPSSYEQYF. The CDR3 DNA follows: TGTGCCAGCAGCCCGGGGCCCCGGGACAGGGGGCCGAGCTCCTACGAGCAGTACTTC.

The V call is TRBV9, the J call TRBJ2-7; D not resolved. The germline gives CDR1 SGDLS, CDR2 YYNGEE. Trimming removed 3 bases at V and 5 bases at J, with 12 bases between. The CDR3 has 13 residues. In DNA, the CDR3 is TGTGCCAGCAGCGCCCGAGCTTTCGACGAGCAGTACTTC. This translates into CASSARAFDEQYF.